This is a list of T cell receptor beta chains from one sample in a study of cytotoxic CD8 clonotypes in ibrutinib-treated CLL. Method: immunoSEQ multiplex PCR; TCRdb's copy keeps in-frame clones and lacks some. The table lists 250,000 to 350,000 clones, approximately 76% of them singletons. The starting material was PBMCs, obtained at disease progression, from a patient treated with ibrutinib. The receptors were gathered from a human donor with chronic lymphocytic leukemia. Each CDR3 is given with its conserved first and last residue. The D gene is left open where the match is weak. Only some rows state a clone size, as once, few, many or a class for expanded clones.

>TRBJ2-5|TRBV9|TRBD2|NA
TGTGCCAGCAGCGTAGCTGCGGGGGGGTTAGAGACCCAGTACTTC
CASSVAAGGLETQYF
>TRBJ2-3|TRBV29-1|TRBD2|NA
TGCAGCGTTGAACTTCTTACCCCTAGCGGGAGCACAGATACGCAGTATTTT
CSVELLTPSGSTDTQYF
>TRBJ2-1|TRBV5-4|TRBD1|NA
TGTGCCAGCAGCGGGGGCAGGGGGCAATCCCGAAGTTACAATGAGCAGTTCTTC
CASSGGRGQSRSYNEQFF
>TRBJ1-2|TRBV19|TRBD1|NA
TGTGCCAGTAGTATAGAGGGACAGTTCTATGGCTACACCTTC
CASSIEGQFYGYTF
>TRBJ2-7|TRBV7-8|NA|NA
TGTGCCAGCAGCTTAGGTGTAGGGGCCTACGAGCAGTACTTC
CASSLGVGAYEQYF
>TRBJ1-1|TRBV19|NA|NA
TGTGCCAGTAGCGCGAGGCGGCTGTCGAACACTGAAGTTTTCTTT
CASSARRLSNTEVFF
>TRBJ1-1|TRBV7-8|NA|few
TGTGCCAGCAGCTTAGGAGGTGCGGGTGACACTGAAGCTTTCTTT
CASSLGGAGDTEAFF
>TRBJ1-2|TRBV10-3|NA|NA
TGTGCCATCAGTGAGTCCGTGCGTTATGGCTACACCTTC
CAISESVRYGYTF
>TRBJ2-5|TRBV18|NA|NA
TGTGCCAGCTCACCAGGGGAGACCCAGTACTTC
CASSPGETQYF
>TRBJ2-7|TRBV13|NA|NA
TGTGCCAGCAGCCCAAGGTACGAGCAGTACTTC
CASSPRYEQYF
>TRBJ1-1|TRBV6-4|NA|NA
TGTGCCAGCAGTCAGGGGCCGAACACTGAAGCTTTCTTT
CASSQGPNTEAFF
>TRBJ2-3|TRBV7-9|NA|NA
TGTGCCAGCAGCTTTGGAAGGACAGAGAGAGATACGCAGTATTTT
CASSFGRTERDTQYF
>TRBJ2-1|TRBV5-1|TRBD2|NA
TGCGCCAGCAAGGCTAGCGGGATCTACAATGAGCAGTTCTTC
CASKASGIYNEQFF
>TRBJ2-1|TRBV5-1|TRBD1|NA
TGCGCCAGCAGTCTGAGGCCGCAGGGGGCAGGGGACAATGAGCAGTTCTTC
CASSLRPQGAGDNEQFF
>TRBJ2-7|TRBV7-6|TRBD1|NA
TGTGCCAGCAGCTCGTATCCCCCGGGACAGGGGGCCAACGAGCAGTACTTC
CASSSYPPGQGANEQYF
>TRBJ2-7|TRBV19|TRBD2|few
TGTGCCAGTAGTACCCGCGGGGGTTCCTACGAGCAGTACTTC
CASSTRGGSYEQYF
>TRBJ2-7|TRBV5-1|TRBD1|NA
TGCGCCAGCAGCTGGGGGGACAGGGACGAGCAGTACTTC
CASSWGDRDEQYF
>TRBJ1-3|TRBV4-2|NA|NA
TGTGCCAGCAGCCAAGAACCGTTAGATAGACACTCTGGAAACACCATATATTTT
CASSQEPLDRHSGNTIYF
>TRBJ2-5|TRBV11-2|TRBD2|NA
TGTGCCAGCAGCTTGGCTCGGACTAGCAGTCAAGAGACCCAGTACTTC
CASSLARTSSQETQYF
>TRBJ2-2|TRBV7-8|TRBD2|NA
TGTGCCAGCAGCGAGCGGGGATATCTGTCCGGGGAGCTGTTTTTT
CASSERGYLSGELFF
>TRBJ2-7|TRBV2|NA|NA
TGTGCCAGCAGTGGAAGGGGCAGGGGCTACGAGCAGTACTTC
CASSGRGRGYEQYF
>TRBJ1-1|TRBV10-3|TRBD1|once
TGTGCCATCAATGACCCGGGACAGGTACAAGCTTTCTTT
CAINDPGQVQAFF
>TRBJ2-7|TRBV10-1|TRBD1|NA
TGCGCCAGGTTTGGGGACAGGGAATCCTACGAGCAGTACTTC
CARFGDRESYEQYF
>TRBJ1-1|TRBV29-1|NA|few
TGCAGCGTTGACAGACTACTGGGCACTGAAGCTTTCTTT
CSVDRLLGTEAFF
>TRBJ2-1|TRBV7-6|TRBD2|NA
TGTGCCAGCAGCCCGCCGGGACTAGCCCTCTCCAATGAGCAGTTCTTC
CASSPPGLALSNEQFF
>TRBJ2-7|TRBV7-3|TRBD1|once
TGTGCCAGCAGCTCACAGGGGTACGAGCAGTACTTC
CASSSQGYEQYF
>TRBJ2-7|TRBV2|NA|NA
TGTGCCAGCAGTGGAGATTATCCCCACGAGCAGTACTTC
CASSGDYPHEQYF
>TRBJ2-7|TRBV5-4|TRBD2|NA
TGTGCCAGCAGCCGACTAGCGGGAGTATACGAGCAGTACTTC
CASSRLAGVYEQYF
>TRBJ2-1|TRBV6-5|TRBD1|NA
TGTGCCAGCAGTTACTCGAAGCCGGGACAGGGGTATGAGCAGTTCTTC
CASSYSKPGQGYEQFF
>TRBJ1-2|TRBV5-4|NA|few
TGTGCCAGCAGCTTAGGCAGGGGTGGAGGCTACACCTTC
CASSLGRGGGYTF
>TRBJ2-7|TRBV19|NA|few
TGTGCCAGTAGTAGGGGACGGAGCGAGCAGTACTTC
CASSRGRSEQYF
>TRBJ2-7|TRBV5-1|NA|NA
TGCGCCAGCAGCTTGGCTCGGGAAACCTACGAGCAGTACTTC
CASSLARETYEQYF
>TRBJ2-1|TRBV6-6|NA|NA
TGTGCCAGCAGTTCGTCAGGGTCGGAGCAGTTCTTC
CASSSSGSEQFF
>TRBJ2-1|TRBV7-2|NA|NA
TGTGCCAGCAGCTTATTCCCAAGCTCCTACAATGAGCAGTTCTTC
CASSLFPSSYNEQFF
>TRBJ1-1|TRBV29-1|NA|NA
TGCAGCGTTGAAGAAGGCAGAAACACTGAAGCTTTCTTT
CSVEEGRNTEAFF
>TRBJ2-7|TRBV4-1|NA|NA
TGCGCCAGCAGCCATCCCCCGGACAAGAGCTCCTACGAGCAGTACTTC
CASSHPPDKSSYEQYF
>TRBJ2-7|TRBV4-1|TRBD2|NA
TGCGCCAGCAGCCAAGCGCTAGCGGGGGGGGCCTACGGGCAGTACTTC
CASSQALAGGAYGQYF
>TRBJ1-2|TRBV29-1|TRBD1|NA
TGCAGCGTGGAAAACAGGGGTAGTGGCTACACCTTC
CSVENRGSGYTF
>TRBJ1-1|TRBV14|NA|NA
TGTGCCAGCAGCCAAGTTAGCCCAGGGACCACTGAAGCTTTCTTT
CASSQVSPGTTEAFF
>TRBJ1-2|TRBV6-1|NA|few
TGTGCCAGCAGTGAAGCGCGGCCAGACTGGAACTATGGCTACACCTTC
CASSEARPDWNYGYTF
>TRBJ2-3|TRBV7-6|TRBD2|few
TGTGCCAGCAGCCCCGGGACTATGGATACGCAGTATTTT
CASSPGTMDTQYF
>TRBJ1-1|TRBV7-2|NA|NA
TGTGCCAGCAGCCACCAGGTTAACACTGAAGCTTTCTTT
CASSHQVNTEAFF
>TRBJ1-2|TRBV6-1|NA|NA
TGTGCCAGCAGCCGGGACCTTAACTATGGCTACACCTTC
CASSRDLNYGYTF
>TRBJ1-6|TRBV5-6|NA|few
TGTGCCAGCAGCTGGACGGGTTCACCCCTCCACTTT
CASSWTGSPLHF
>TRBJ2-1|TRBV19|NA|NA
TGTGCCAGTAGTATATCTTTTAACTTAAGTCCGGACGGGACCCCTAATTACAATGAGCAGTTCTTC
CASSISFNLSPDGTPNYNEQFF
>TRBJ2-3|TRBV9|NA|NA
TGTGCCAGCAGCGTAGAAGGGACTCCATGGCGGACAGATACGCAGTATTTT
CASSVEGTPWRTDTQYF
>TRBJ2-1|TRBV10-3|NA|NA
TGTGCCATCAGTGAGTCTTTTGTGACTGGGGACAATGAGCAGTTCTTC
CAISESFVTGDNEQFF
>TRBJ1-1|TRBV18|NA|NA
TGTGCCAGCTCACAGGACCGGAGCACTGAAGCTTTCTTT
CASSQDRSTEAFF
>TRBJ2-3|TRBV19|TRBD2|few
TGTGCCACAGCGGGACCCAGCACAGATACGCAGTATTTT
CATAGPSTDTQYF
>TRBJ2-1|TRBV12-1|NA|NA
TGTGCCAGCAGCTCGGTTACTAGCGCGCGCTACAATGAGCAGTTCTTC
CASSSVTSARYNEQFF
>TRBJ1-2|TRBV29-1|NA|NA
TGCAGCGTTGGCGGGGGACAACCTAACTATGGCTACACCTTC
CSVGGGQPNYGYTF
>TRBJ2-7|TRBV9|NA|NA
TGTGCCAGCAGCGCTACAGGGCTCATCGACGAGCAGTACTTC
CASSATGLIDEQYF
>TRBJ2-5|TRBV4-1|NA|NA
TGCGCCAGCAGCCACGCCCCTATCCAAGAGACCCAGTACTTC
CASSHAPIQETQYF
>TRBJ1-3|TRBV4-1|NA|NA
TGCGCCAGCAGCCTCCGACAGGATGAAGCTGGAAACACCATATATTTT
CASSLRQDEAGNTIYF
>TRBJ2-3|TRBV27|NA|NA
TGTGCCAGCAGTTTACAACCGGAGGGCACAGATACGCAGTATTTT
CASSLQPEGTDTQYF
>TRBJ2-3|TRBV7-3|TRBD2|NA
TGTGCCAGCAGCTTATCAGCGGGAGGCGCAGATACGCAGTATTTT
CASSLSAGGADTQYF